The present T cell receptor (beta chain) was sequenced within a study of T cells in Graves' hyperthyroidism and ophthalmopathy. The CDR3 extends over 13 amino acids. The germline gives CDR1 MNHNS, CDR2 SASEGT. V lost 2 bases and J lost 0, with 5 bases in between. Researchers amplified the TCR beta CDR3 regions from RNA transcripts. First-round RT-PCR of the TCR CDR3 relied on the HTBI primer set. Each CDR3 protein is one row after TCRdb ran MiXCR on the multiplex PCR reads. The sample yields about 410,000 distinct CDR3 sequences, about 14% seen once. This clonotype was counted many times. The clonotype was recovered from a man aged 18 to 30 with Graves' ophthalmopathy. The gene calls are TRBV6-1 and TRBJ2-7; D gene ambiguous. Sequences were obtained from blood. The CDR3 loop is CASSERFSYEQYF. The CDR3 DNA reads TGTGCCAGCAGTGAAAGGTTCTCCTACGAGCAGTACTTC.